Included here is one TCR beta chain sequence, with context. Its cognate antigen is unknown. Germline CDR1 SGHAT, CDR2 FQNNGV. V was cut by 5 bases and J by 4 bases, with 9 bases left in between. The CDR3 runs to 13 residues. Vbeta (60) and Jbeta (13) primers were used in the PCR. Libraries were prepared by immunoSEQ multiplex PCR; TCRdb keeps only in-frame clonotypes and omits some of them. The sample comprises fewer than 90,000 clones, about 67% of which are singletons, and 6% to 9.5% rests with the top ten. These data originate in a study of cytomegalovirus exposure and HLA in healthy donors. The overall study: One earlier analysis, a look at some 180 million T cells, found 100 million to 130 million unique TCR beta sequences. Overall study results and limits: An analysis done earlier found most TCR beta V segments productive about 87% or about 30% of the time. In a later analysis, most CMV-associated TCR beta chains appeared HLA-restricted.

This clonotype was sampled from a man in his forties in good health and CMV-seropositive. What was sequenced was PBMCs. This chain links TRBV11-2 with TRBJ2-1; the D is unclear. The CDR3 spells CASSPPRYNEQFF. The CDR3 DNA reads as TGTGCCAGCAGCCCGCCCCGGTACAATGAGCAGTTCTTC.